The 9 T cell receptor beta chains below come from one sample, sequenced in a study of shared clonotypes between healthy human individuals. Only CD45RO-negative cells positively selected for CCR7 counted as naive CD8 cells, so terminally differentiated effector memory CD45RA+ cells were excluded. TCRdb keeps only in-frame clones here, not all; method: immunoSEQ multiplex PCR. The sample has hundreds of thousands of clones; about 92% are singletons. The specimen was naive CD8+ T cells sorted from blood. Receptors were obtained from a man aged 25-45 years in good health.

The V and J genes are TRBV2 and TRBJ2-3, with a tentative D call TRBD2 (6 bases). CDR3 length: 18 residues. The V gene's germline CDR1 is SNHLY and CDR2 FYNNEI. V was shortened by 8 bases and J by 2 bases, with 26 bases between the two germline ends. CDR3 protein: CASSPFRDGGLHTDTQYF. CDR3 DNA: TGTGCCAGCTCGCCCTTCCGGGACGGAGGGCTCCACACAGATACGCAGTATTTT.

The chain couples TRBV14 to TRBJ2-7; the D gene is possibly TRBD1 (5 bases). The CDR3 extends over 14 amino acids. Germline V gives CDR1 SGHDN, CDR2 FVKESK. Trimming cost V 0 bases and J 6 bases, with 12 bases left between them. CDR3 sequence reads: CASSQDRGFSEQYF. The CDR3 DNA follows: TGTGCCAGCAGCCAAGATAGGGGTTTCTCCGAGCAGTACTTC.

V is TRBV27 and J is TRBJ2-7, with 7 bases that match TRBD2. The V gene end was trimmed by 5 bases and the J gene end by 0 bases; junction bases not matched to a gene: 7. The germline gives CDR1 MNHEY, CDR2 SMNVEV (reference sequence). This CDR3 is built from 15 residues. The CDR3 DNA is TGTGCCAGCAGTCTACTAGCGACTAGCTCCTACGAGCAGTACTTC. It specifies CASSLLATSSYEQYF.

V and J are TRBV7-9 and TRBJ2-1; 7 bases fit TRBD2. CDR1 and CDR2 (germline): SEHNR, FQNEAQ (reference sequence). CDR3 size: 14 residues. V gave up 2 bases and J gave up 6 bases; unmatched junction bases: 4. The CDR3, as DNA: TGTGCCAGCAGCTTATCGCGGGAGTCCAATGAGCAGTTCTTC. Its translation is CASSLSRESNEQFF.

Turning to this clone: In the same sample, other DNA sequences code for this CDR3. The gene calls are TRBV28 and TRBJ2-7, with D perhaps matching TRBD2 (5 bases). CDR3 length equals 13 residues. Germline V gene sequence: CDR1 MDHEN, CDR2 SYDVKM. V lost 1 base and J lost 2, with 6 bases in between. CDR3 coding DNA: TGTGCCAGCAGTTTATACGGGGCCTACGAGCAGTACTTC. Translated, it gives CASSLYGAYEQYF.

This clone was observed once. The J gene is TRBJ2-7, the V gene TRBV7-3; 9 bases line up with TRBD2. CDR3 length: 15 residues. Germline CDR1 is SGHTA and CDR2 is FQGTGA. J was trimmed by 2 bases and V by 5 bases; bases with no gene match: 7. In nucleotides, the CDR3 is TGTGCCAGCAGCCCGATAGCGGGAGAGACCTACGAGCAGTACTTC. This gives the protein CASSPIAGETYEQYF.

The genes are TRBV5-5 and TRBJ2-7; 7 nucleotides agree with TRBD2. The germline V gene has CDR1 SGHKS and CDR2 YYEKEE (reference sequence). The junction had 3 bases not matched to a gene; V was cut back by 2 bases and J by 1 base. The CDR3 contains 14 residues. CDR3 sequence (DNA): TGTGCCAGCAGCTTTTGGGGGGGTTCCTACGAGCAGTACTTC. Encoded protein: CASSFWGGSYEQYF.

This clone is a singleton in its sample. The chain couples TRBV9 to TRBJ2-7; 8 bases are shared with TRBD2. Germline V CDR1 and CDR2: SGDLS, YYNGEE. V was pared by 1 base and J by 1 base, with 4 bases of the junction left unmatched. The CDR3 runs to 15 residues. DNA of the CDR3: TGTGCCAGCAGCGTATCAACTAGCGGTTCCTACGAGCAGTACTTC. It translates to CASSVSTSGSYEQYF.

CDR3 coding DNA: TGTGCCAGCAGCCCGGTAGCGGGAGAGTTCTACGAGCAGTACTTC. Translating gives CASSPVAGEFYEQYF. The chain links TRBV7-2 to TRBJ2-7, with TRBD2 matching over 9 bases. The J segment lost 3 bases and the V segment lost 5 bases, leaving 8 bases of the junction unmatched. The germline gives CDR1 SGHTA, CDR2 FQGNSA. The CDR3 totals 15 residues. Combining the CDR3 with reference TRBV7-2 and TRBJ2-7 gives the whole variable domain GAGVSQSPSNKVTEKGKDVELRCDPISGHTALYWYRQSLGQGLEFLIYFQGNSAPDKSGLPSDRFSAERTGGSVSTLTIQRTQQEDSAVYLCASSPVAGEFYEQYFGPGTRLTVT.